Only one count was recorded for the clone carrying this TCR beta chain. Here immunoSEQ multiplex PCR was the method, and the copy in TCRdb shows in-frame clones only, minus some. The sample has 130,000 or so clones, about 93% seen once. The record originates from a study of T cell changes during pregnancy in multiple sclerosis. The CDR3 covers 17 residues. V was clipped by 3 bases and J by 3 bases, with 19 bases between them. In germline, CDR1 is SGHNT, CDR2 YYREEE (reference sequence). The input for sequencing was peripheral blood, taken before pregnancy. The rearrangement links TRBV5-4 to TRBJ1-3, with D possibly matching TRBD1 (6 bases). The clonotype comes from a female donor with multiple sclerosis, enrolled in a pregnancy study. CDR3 DNA: TGTGCCAGCAGCTCTCGGACAGCTCAGCTAAGTGGAAACACCATATATTTT. Its translation is CASSSRTAQLSGNTIYF.